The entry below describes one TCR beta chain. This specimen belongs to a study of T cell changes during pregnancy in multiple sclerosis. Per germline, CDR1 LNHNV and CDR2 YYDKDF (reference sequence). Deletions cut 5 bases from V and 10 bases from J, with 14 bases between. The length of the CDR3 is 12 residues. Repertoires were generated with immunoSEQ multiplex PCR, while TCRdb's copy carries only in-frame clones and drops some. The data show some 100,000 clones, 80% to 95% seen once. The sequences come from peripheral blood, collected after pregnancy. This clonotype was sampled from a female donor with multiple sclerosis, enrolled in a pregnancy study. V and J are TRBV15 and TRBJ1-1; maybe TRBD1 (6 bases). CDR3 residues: CATSRQESRAFF. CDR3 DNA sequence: TGTGCCACCAGCCGACAGGAAAGTAGAGCTTTCTTT.